Below, 27 T cell receptor beta chains from the same sample are listed, as sequenced in a study of blood T cell repertoires in COVID-19. Using immunoSEQ multiplex PCR, the repertoire was profiled, and TCRdb retains in-frame clones only, with some absent. The repertoire includes about 210,000 clones, around 80% of them detected once, and over 2% sits in the top ten. Sequenced material: peripheral blood. The receptor source for this set is a man between 40 and 49 years old who had recovered from COVID-19.

The V call is TRBV5-4, the J call TRBJ1-1, with 7 positions matching TRBD1. The CDR3 spans 15 residues. The germline gives CDR1 SGHNT, CDR2 YYREEE (reference sequence). The trim removed 4 bases at V and 0 bases at J, leaving 6 bases unmatched. CDR3 protein: CASSHPTGMNTEAFF. The DNA for the CDR3 is TGTGCCAGCAGCCACCCGACAGGGATGAACACTGAAGCTTTCTTT.

This clone is large (0.1 to 1%) in the sample. The chain combines TRBV29-1 with TRBJ2-1, with a possible D match to TRBD2 (5 bases). CDR1 is SQVTM, CDR2 ANQGSEA, per germline. The germline V and J ends were trimmed by 4 bases and 4 bases, with 8 bases remaining between them. The CDR3 totals 12 residues. This chain's CDR3 is CSVASGYNEQFF. DNA of the CDR3: TGCAGCGTTGCGTCGGGATACAATGAGCAGTTCTTC.

The chain combines TRBV28 with TRBJ1-1; D gene uncertain. Trimming cost V 8 bases and J 0 bases, with 7 bases left between them. CDR3 length equals 12 residues. Germline V lookup: CDR1 MDHEN, CDR2 SYDVKM. This CDR3 is CASRSVNTEAFF. In nucleotides, the CDR3 is TGTGCCAGCCGTTCAGTGAACACTGAAGCTTTCTTT.

The chain joins TRBV15 to TRBJ1-6, with 7 bases that match TRBD1. The CDR3 has 13 residues. Germline-derived CDR1 and CDR2 are LNHNV and YYDKDF (reference sequence). V shed 5 bases, J shed 6 bases, and the junction held 1 base outside the gene matches. In DNA, the CDR3 is TGTGCCACCAGCCGGGACAGTAATTCACCCCTCCACTTT. This codes for CATSRDSNSPLHF.

In regard to this clone: The same CDR3 can be traced to other DNA sequences in this sample. The V and J genes are TRBV7-2 and TRBJ1-2; 9 nucleotides line up with TRBD1. CDR1 is SGHTA and CDR2 is FQGNSA in the germline V gene. This CDR3 is 14 amino acids long. V lost 4 bases and J lost 3; bases outside the gene matches: 3. The CDR3 loop is CASSSDRGDYGYTF. The CDR3 region has the DNA TGTGCCAGCAGCTCGGACAGGGGTGACTATGGCTACACCTTC. The full variable domain, with the rest looked up from reference TRBV7-2 and TRBJ1-2, is GAGVSQSPSNKVTEKGKDVELRCDPISGHTALYWYRQSLGQGLEFLIYFQGNSAPDKSGLPSDRFSAERTGGSVSTLTIQRTQQEDSAVYLCASSSDRGDYGYTFGSGTRLTVV.

The CDR3 reads CASSYESGGAVQETQYF. The CDR3 DNA reads as TGTGCCAGCAGTTACGAGAGCGGGGGGGCAGTTCAGGAGACCCAGTACTTC. The rearrangement joins TRBV6-2 or TRBV6-3 to TRBJ2-5; 10 nucleotides match TRBD2. Losses at the gene ends were 2 bases for V and 5 bases for J; bases not matched to a gene: 11. CDR1 and CDR2 (germline): MNHEY, SVGEGT. The CDR3 extends over 17 amino acids.

This clone was seen a single time. This rearrangement joins TRBV24-1 to TRBJ2-7; 9 bases are shared with TRBD2. Germline CDR1 and CDR2: KGHDR and SFDVKD. The CDR3 runs 18 residues. The CDR3 coding sequence is TGTGGACATTGGATTGGTAGCGGGAGCCCACACCTTTCCTACGAGCAGTACTTC. Protein sequence: CGHWIGSGSPHLSYEQYF.

The chain joins TRBV10-3 to TRBJ1-5; a possible D gene is TRBD1 (5 bases). The CDR3 is made up of 14 amino acids. Trimming left V 2 bases short and J 6 bases short, with 11 bases between. The germline V gene has CDR1 ENHRY and CDR2 SYGVKD. This CDR3 is CAISELWGGQPQHF. The CDR3 nucleotides are TGTGCCATCAGTGAGCTCTGGGGCGGTCAGCCCCAGCATTTT.

In its sample, this clone was seen once. Other DNA sequences of this sample code for an identical CDR3. V usage is TRBV5-4 and J usage is TRBJ1-2, with D possibly being TRBD1 (5 bases). The germline CDR1 and CDR2 sequences are SGHNT and YYREEE (reference sequence). Deletions cut 2 bases from V and 3 bases from J, with 8 bases between. The CDR3 has 13 residues. In nucleotides, the CDR3 is TGTGCCAGCAGCTTCGGGACTGACTATGGCTACACCTTC. It yields the protein CASSFGTDYGYTF.

The chain couples TRBV4-1 to TRBJ2-5, with 8 bases that match TRBD1. Per the germline V gene, CDR1 is MGHRA and CDR2 is YSYEKL. V lost 8 bases to trimming and J lost 1 base; unmatched junction nucleotides: 12. The CDR3 totals 16 residues. DNA of the CDR3: TGCGCCAGCGGTGGGACAGGTTTATTCCCCCAAGAGACCCAGTACTTC. The encoded protein is CASGGTGLFPQETQYF.

The V call is TRBV11-2, the J call TRBJ2-3; 9 bases are a match to TRBD1. V was clipped by 5 bases and J by 8 bases; unmatched bases: 8. The CDR3 spans 14 residues. Germline V lookup: CDR1 SGHAT, CDR2 FQNNGV. The CDR3 bases are TGTGCCAGCAGCCTCGGGACAGGGCTTTTTACGCAGTATTTT. Its translation is CASSLGTGLFTQYF. Full variable domain (missing parts from reference TRBV11-2 and TRBJ2-3): EAGVAQSPRYKIIEKRQSVAFWCNPISGHATLYWYQQILGQGPKLLIQFQNNGVVDDSQLPKDRFSAERLKGVDSTLKIQPAKLEDSAVYLCASSLGTGLFTQYFGPGTRLTVL.

The J gene is TRBJ1-1, the V gene TRBV25-1; D perhaps matches TRBD1 (5 bases). This CDR3 region has 15 residues. Germline V lookup: CDR1 MGHDK, CDR2 SYGVNS. Between the trimmed V and J ends, which lost 1 base and 1 base, there was a span of 10 bases. The CDR3 reads CASSEWRQGNTEAFF. DNA for the CDR3: TGTGCCAGCAGTGAATGGCGGCAGGGGAACACTGAAGCTTTCTTT.

This clone was seen just once. The chain couples TRBV9 to TRBJ2-1, with TRBD2 as a possible D gene (5 bases). The ends were cut back, 0 bases at V and 8 bases at J, with 9 bases in the middle. CDR1 is SGDLS, CDR2 YYNGEE, per germline. CDR3 length: 13 amino acids. As DNA, the CDR3 is TGTGCCAGCAGCGTAGACCCGGAGGATGAGCAGTTCTTC. It specifies CASSVDPEDEQFF.

The chain has TRBV5-1 and TRBJ1-1; 8 bases agree with TRBD1. The V and J ends lost 2 bases and 3 bases, in that order; junction bases with no gene match: 3. CDR1 and CDR2 from the germline V gene are SGHRS and YFSETQ. The CDR3 totals 14 residues. The CDR3 bases are TGCGCCAGCAGCTTCAGGGGGCCCGACACTGAAGCTTTCTTT. Encoded protein: CASSFRGPDTEAFF.

V and J are TRBV5-1 and TRBJ2-7, with TRBD2 as a possible D gene (6 bases). CDR1 is SGHRS, CDR2 YFSETQ, per germline. This CDR3 has 14 residues. V was shortened by 1 base and J by 5 bases, with 13 bases between the two germline ends. The CDR3 region is CASSLPVGGDEQYF. The CDR3 coding sequence is TGCGCCAGCAGCTTGCCAGTAGGAGGGGACGAGCAGTACTTC.

This chain joins TRBV5-1 and TRBJ1-6; 7 nucleotides line up with TRBD1. Looked up from germline, CDR1 is SGHRS and CDR2 is YFSETQ. Trimming cost V 4 bases and J 7 bases; bases outside gene matches: 8. The CDR3 has 15 amino acids. This CDR3 is CASSRSGTENSPLHF. In DNA form, the CDR3 reads TGCGCCAGCAGCCGGTCCGGGACAGAGAATTCACCCCTCCACTTT. The complete variable domain, with remaining parts taken from reference TRBV5-1 and TRBJ1-6, reads KAGVTQTPRYLIKTRGQQVTLSCSPISGHRSVSWYQQTPGQGLQFLFEYFSETQRNKGNFPGRFSGRQFSNSRSEMNVSTLELGDSALYLCASSRSGTENSPLHFGNGTRLTVT.

The J gene is TRBJ1-1, the V gene TRBV7-2; TRBD1 matches 8 bases. V lost 2 bases to trimming and J lost 7 bases; unmatched junction nucleotides: 6. Germline assignment: CDR1 SGHTA and CDR2 FQGNSA. This CDR3 is built from 14 residues. CDR3 sequence reads: CASSLIPGGIEAFF. The CDR3 DNA is TGTGCCAGCAGCTTAATCCCAGGGGGCATTGAAGCTTTCTTT.

This rearrangement joins TRBV10-3 to TRBJ1-1, with D perhaps matching TRBD1 (6 bases). CDR1 and CDR2 from the germline V gene are ENHRY and SYGVKD. This CDR3 is 14 amino acids long. Deletions cut 3 bases from V and 1 base from J, with 9 bases between. In DNA form, the CDR3 reads TGTGCCATCAGTGAAAGACAGGAGAACACTGAAGCTTTCTTT. Residues: CAISERQENTEAFF.

This clone showed up just once. J is TRBJ1-2 and V is TRBV20-1, with D possibly TRBD1 on 5 matching bases. The V gene's germline CDR1 is DFQATT and CDR2 SNEGSKA (reference sequence). This CDR3 contains 11 residues. Trimming removed 7 bases at V and 8 bases at J, with 14 bases between. The CDR3 nucleotides are TGCAGTGTTTGGCAGGGCTACGGCTACACCTTC. Translation: CSVWQGYGYTF.

The rearrangement links TRBV5-1 to TRBJ1-1, with TRBD1 as a possible D gene (5 bases). The CDR3 covers 19 residues. V was shortened by 0 bases and J by 0 bases, with 21 bases between the two germline ends. The germline V gene has CDR1 SGHRS and CDR2 YFSETQ. The CDR3 here is CASSLGQLYQSNMNTEAFF. Written as DNA, the CDR3 is TGCGCCAGCAGCTTGGGACAGCTTTACCAAAGTAACATGAACACTGAAGCTTTCTTT.

V and J are TRBV2 and TRBJ2-7, with TRBD1 matching over 10 bases. This CDR3 has 16 residues. Unmatched junction bases numbered 14, after V lost 7 bases and J lost 5 bases. Germline V gene data show CDR1 as SNHLY and CDR2 as FYNNEI. The CDR3 nucleotides read TGTGCCAGCACTACTATGTCCGGGACAGGGGAGGACGAGCAGTACTTC. This gives the protein CASTTMSGTGEDEQYF.

The gene calls are TRBV9 and TRBJ2-1, with TRBD2 matching over 9 bases. V gave up 0 bases and J gave up 3 bases; unmatched junction bases: 4. The CDR3 loop spans 16 amino acids. The germline gives CDR1 SGDLS, CDR2 YYNGEE. CDR3 DNA sequence: TGTGCCAGCAGCGTAGACGGCGGGAGGGACTACAATGAGCAGTTCTTC. Translation gives CASSVDGGRDYNEQFF. The full variable domain, rest sourced from reference TRBV9 and TRBJ2-1, is DSGVTQTPKHLITATGQRVTLRCSPRSGDLSVYWYQQSLDQGLQFLIQYYNGEERAKGNILERFSAQQFPDLHSELNLSSLELGDSALYFCASSVDGGRDYNEQFFGPGTRLTVL.

This clone was counted once. The chain combines TRBV27 with TRBJ2-7, with no clear D. Germline loops: CDR1 MNHEY, CDR2 SMNVEV (reference sequence). CDR3 length: 13 residues. Trimming took off 3 bases at V and 0 bases at J, with 6 bases between the two ends. CDR3 in DNA: TGTGCCAGCAGTTTCTCTGTCTCCTACGAGCAGTACTTC. It is translated as CASSFSVSYEQYF.

The rearrangement uses TRBV5-1 and TRBJ2-3; 7 bases match TRBD2. Germline assignment: CDR1 SGHRS and CDR2 YFSETQ. The CDR3 is 17 amino acids. V lost 0 bases to trimming and J lost 0 bases; unmatched junction nucleotides: 7. For the CDR3, the DNA is TGCGCCAGCAGCTTGGCCTATGGGGGGGACAGCACAGATACGCAGTATTTT. This encodes CASSLAYGGDSTDTQYF.

This rearrangement joins TRBV3-1 (or the pseudogene TRBV3-2) to TRBJ2-2; 7 positions match TRBD2. This CDR3 is 15 amino acids long. The germline CDR1 and CDR2 sequences are LGHDT and YNNKEL (reference sequence). V dropped 3 bases and J dropped 4; count of bases not matched to a gene: 5. Here the CDR3 DNA reads TGTGCCAGCAGCCAGTTACTAGCGTCCACCGGGGAGCTGTTTTTT. Translated: CASSQLLASTGELFF.

This clone was observed a handful of times. The same CDR3 is also encoded by other DNA sequences in this sample. The chain joins TRBV30 to TRBJ1-6; maybe TRBD1 (5 bases). Germline values: CDR1 GTSNPN, CDR2 SVGIG (reference sequence). This CDR3 has 14 residues. The germline V and J ends were trimmed by 0 bases and 5 bases, with 8 bases remaining between them. CDR3 DNA: TGTGCCTGGAGTGTAGGAGGGGATAATTCACCCCTCCACTTT. Its translation is CAWSVGGDNSPLHF.

This rearrangement joins TRBV7-7 to TRBJ2-1; D may be TRBD1 (6 bases). CDR1 is SSHAT, CDR2 FNYEAQ, per germline (reference sequence). V was clipped by 5 bases and J by 5 bases, with 28 bases between them. The CDR3 is 19 residues long. CDR3 DNA sequence: TGTGCCAGCAGCCAAACAAGGGGGATGCAGGGTGCTTTAGACAATGAGCAGTTCTTC. Translated: CASSQTRGMQGALDNEQFF. Drawing the rest from reference TRBV7-7 and TRBJ2-1, the complete variable domain is GAGVSQSPRYKVTKRGQDVTLRCDPISSHATLYWYQQALGQGPEFLTYFNYEAQPDKSGLPSDRFSAERPEGSISTLTIQRTEQRDSAMYRCASSQTRGMQGALDNEQFFGPGTRLTVL.